These 19 T cell receptor beta chains were all obtained from the same sample, sequenced in a study of response to subunit inactivated influenza vaccine. TCRdb reanalysed the RT-PCR reads using MiXCR and keeps one entry per CDR3 protein. Among about 830,000 distinct CDR3 sequences listed, approximately 17% were seen once. The starting material was PBMCs from blood, obtained about 5 days after vaccination. These receptors all come from a man in his fifties who received an inactivated influenza vaccine.

This clonotype has just a few counts. The V and J genes are TRBV2 and TRBJ2-5; 7 bases are a match to TRBD2. This CDR3 has 14 residues. From germline, CDR1 is SNHLY and CDR2 FYNNEI. With 3 bases clipped from V and 7 bases from J, the junction kept 8 bases outside the gene matches. DNA of the CDR3: TGTGCCAGCAGTGATCTGGTTTGGGAGGGGACCCAGTACTTC. Protein: CASSDLVWEGTQYF.

The rearrangement uses TRBV10-3 and TRBJ2-3; TRBD2 matches at 10 bases. V dropped 3 bases and J dropped 4; count of bases not matched to a gene: 19. This CDR3 has 20 residues. The germline V gene has CDR1 ENHRY and CDR2 SYGVKD. Here the CDR3 reads CAISENPWASGRVGSDTQYF. In DNA, the CDR3 is TGTGCCATCAGTGAAAATCCCTGGGCTAGCGGGAGAGTCGGTTCAGATACGCAGTATTTT.

In this sample, this clonotype turned up a few times. The chain recombines TRBV6-1 with TRBJ1-2; no clear D gene. The CDR3 contains 14 residues. Germline V gene sequence: CDR1 MNHNS, CDR2 SASEGT. Trimming cost V 3 bases and J 4 bases, with 12 bases left between them. CDR3 loop: CASSDVGLVYGYTF. The CDR3 DNA sequence: TGTGCCAGCAGTGACGTAGGCTTGGTCTATGGCTACACCTTC.

This clonotype was seen a handful of times. The chain employs TRBV29-1 and TRBJ2-3, with 10 nucleotides matching TRBD2. With V trimmed by 7 bases and J by 2 bases, 6 bases remained unmatched. Germline V gene lookup returns CDR1 SQVTM and CDR2 ANQGSEA. This CDR3 has 14 amino acids. The CDR3 DNA is TGCAGCGGAACGCTAGCGGGGGTCACAGATACGCAGTATTTT. It encodes CSGTLAGVTDTQYF.

This clonotype was picked up one time. The CDR3 nucleotides are TGTGCCAGCAGCAATGACCGCGCTGAAGCTTTCTTT. Translated: CASSNDRAEAFF. The chain uses TRBV12-3 or TRBV12-4 and TRBJ1-1; D gene unclear. There are 12 residues in the CDR3. V was clipped by 6 bases and J by 6 bases, with 11 bases between them.

The chain uses TRBV18 and TRBJ2-7; TRBD1 matches 9 bases. The V and J ends lost 3 bases and 6 bases, in that order; junction bases with no gene match: 6. This CDR3 comprises 14 residues. CDR1 is KGHSH, CDR2 LQKENI, per germline. The CDR3 spells CASSPGQGRTEQYF. The CDR3 DNA reads as TGTGCCAGCTCACCGGGACAGGGAAGAACCGAGCAGTACTTC.

This clonotype has more than one count but fewer than ten. The chain combines TRBV6-2 or TRBV6-3 with TRBJ1-2; 7 nucleotides line up with TRBD1. The ends lost 8 bases at V and 3 bases at J; junction bases unmatched: 9. The CDR3 totals 14 residues. Germline V gene sequence: CDR1 MNHEY, CDR2 SVGEGT. This chain's CDR3 is CASVKQGTYYGYTF. CDR3 nucleotide sequence: TGTGCCAGCGTGAAACAGGGGACCTACTATGGCTACACCTTC.

The sample holds many counts of this clonotype. V and J are TRBV5-6 and TRBJ2-1; perhaps TRBD1 as D (5 bases). Between the trimmed V and J ends, which lost 2 bases and 3 bases, there was a span of 12 bases. Germline CDR1 reads SGHDT; CDR2 reads YYEEEE. The CDR3 loop spans 15 amino acids. As DNA, the CDR3 is TGTGCCAGCAGCTTATTGCAGGGTCTCTACAATGAGCAGTTCTTC. Encoded protein: CASSLLQGLYNEQFF.

Many counts were recorded for this clonotype. CDR3 coding DNA: TGCAGCGTAGAATCGAAGATTTCGGGCACTGAAGCTTTCTTT. Encoded protein: CSVESKISGTEAFF. The chain recombines TRBV29-1 with TRBJ1-1; the D is unclear. Germline V gene sequence: CDR1 SQVTM, CDR2 ANQGSEA. The ends were cut back, 6 bases at V and 4 bases at J, with 18 bases in the middle. The CDR3 totals 14 residues.

V usage is TRBV18 and J usage is TRBJ1-2, with 10 bases matching TRBD1. The V gene's germline CDR1 is KGHSH and CDR2 LQKENI. The CDR3 loop spans 14 amino acids. V trimming: 3 bases; J trimming: 7 bases; junction bases outside the gene matches: 5. As DNA, the CDR3 is TGTGCCAGCTCACCCGGGACAGGGGTTGTTGGCTACACCTTC. Amino acid sequence: CASSPGTGVVGYTF.

This clonotype was detected ten times or more. The chain links TRBV18 to TRBJ1-2; 7 positions match TRBD1. J was trimmed by 3 bases and V by 8 bases; bases with no gene match: 6. The germline gives CDR1 KGHSH, CDR2 LQKENI. The length of the CDR3 is 13 residues. CDR3: CASSPDRDYGYTF. The CDR3 DNA follows: TGTGCCAGCAGTCCCGACAGGGACTATGGCTACACCTTC. The full variable domain, rest sourced from reference TRBV18 and TRBJ1-2, is NAGVMQNPRHLVRRRGQEARLRCSPMKGHSHVYWYRQLPEEGLKFMVYLQKENIIDESGMPKERFSAEFPKEGPSILRIQQVVRGDSAAYFCASSPDRDYGYTFGSGTRLTVV.

This clonotype came up a few times. This rearrangement joins TRBV7-9 to TRBJ2-2; 12 positions agree with TRBD2. This CDR3 has 16 residues. Trimming removed 4 bases from V and 6 bases from J; junction bases left unmatched: 6. Germline V lookup: CDR1 SEHNR, CDR2 FQNEAQ (reference sequence). The CDR3 DNA follows: TGTGCCAGCAGCTCCTGGACTAGCGGGATCTCCGGGGAGCTGTTTTTT. Translation: CASSSWTSGISGELFF. The whole variable domain, filled in from reference TRBV7-9 and TRBJ2-2, reads DTGVSQNPRHKITKRGQNVTFRCDPISEHNRLYWYRQTLGQGPEFLTYFQNEAQLEKSRLLSDRFSAERPKGSFSTLEIQRTEQGDSAMYLCASSSWTSGISGELFFGEGSRLTVL.

In its sample, this clonotype was seen a few times. The chain carries TRBV20-1 and TRBJ1-1; D gene uncertain. Germline V CDR1 and CDR2: DFQATT, SNEGSKA (reference sequence). This CDR3 region has 14 residues. V was pared by 0 bases and J by 3 bases, with 11 bases between. CDR3 in amino acids: CSARDGSGYTEAFF. CDR3 sequence (DNA): TGCAGTGCTAGAGATGGTTCAGGTTACACTGAAGCTTTCTTT.

This clonotype was recorded many times. The CDR3 nucleotides are TGTGCCAGCAGCTTATCGAGTCCCTACGAGCAGTACTTC. This translates into CASSLSSPYEQYF. V and J are TRBV7-2 and TRBJ2-7; D remains ambiguous. Germline lookup yields CDR1 SGHTA and CDR2 FQGNSA. The CDR3 totals 13 residues. The V end was cut by 2 bases, the J end by 2 bases, with 7 bases between.

The chain is built from TRBV7-2 and TRBJ1-6, with unresolved D. V was pared by 2 bases and J by 6 bases, with 8 bases between. There are 14 residues in the CDR3. Germline V CDR1 and CDR2: SGHTA, FQGNSA. CDR3 residues: CASSLRQSNSPLHF. CDR3 nucleotide sequence: TGTGCCAGCAGCTTACGCCAGAGTAATTCACCCCTCCACTTT.

This clonotype was counted many times. The chain is built from TRBV20-1 and TRBJ2-5; the D is unclear. CDR1 is DFQATT, CDR2 SNEGSKA, per germline (reference sequence). The V and J ends lost 3 bases and 2 bases respectively, with 7 bases between them. This CDR3 spans 12 amino acids. The CDR3 DNA reads as TGCAGTGCTAGTAATAGTCAAGAGACCCAGTACTTC. Translated: CSASNSQETQYF.

J is TRBJ1-1 and V is TRBV3-1, with 8 bases aligning to TRBD1. This CDR3 contains 15 residues. V lost 1 base and J lost 5; bases outside the gene matches: 6. The germline V gene has CDR1 LGHDT and CDR2 YNNKEL (reference sequence). The CDR3: CASSQVQGAGTEAFF. CDR3 bases: TGTGCCAGCAGCCAAGTTCAGGGGGCCGGGACTGAAGCTTTCTTT.

This clonotype has just a few counts. J is TRBJ2-1 and V is TRBV10-3, with D hard to call. Trimming left V 2 bases short and J 6 bases short, with 11 bases between. CDR1 ENHRY and CDR2 SYGVKD come from the germline V gene. This CDR3 is 14 amino acids long. The CDR3 is CAISETDWGNEQFF. The CDR3 nucleotides read TGTGCCATCAGTGAGACAGACTGGGGCAATGAGCAGTTCTTC.

This clonotype was observed a handful of times. CDR3 amino acids: CATQGTSGTEAFF. CDR3 nucleotides: TGTGCCACCCAGGGGACATCGGGCACTGAAGCTTTCTTT. This chain uses TRBV3-1 with TRBJ1-1; the D gene is possibly TRBD1 (6 bases). This CDR3 comprises 13 residues. Germline values: CDR1 LGHDT, CDR2 YNNKEL (reference sequence). V lost 10 bases and J lost 4, with 16 bases in between.